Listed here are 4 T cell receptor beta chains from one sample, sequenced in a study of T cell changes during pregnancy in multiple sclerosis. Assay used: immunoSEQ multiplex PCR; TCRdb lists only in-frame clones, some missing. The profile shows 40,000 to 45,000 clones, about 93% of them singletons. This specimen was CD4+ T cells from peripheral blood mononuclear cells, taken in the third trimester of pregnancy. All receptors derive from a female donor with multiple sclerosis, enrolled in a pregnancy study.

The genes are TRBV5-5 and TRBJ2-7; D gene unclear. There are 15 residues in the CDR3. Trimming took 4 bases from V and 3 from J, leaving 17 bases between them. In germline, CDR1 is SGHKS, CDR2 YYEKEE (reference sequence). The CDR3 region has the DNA TGTGCCAGCAGCCCCGACACCTTTACTCACTACGAGCAGTACTTC. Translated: CASSPDTFTHYEQYF.

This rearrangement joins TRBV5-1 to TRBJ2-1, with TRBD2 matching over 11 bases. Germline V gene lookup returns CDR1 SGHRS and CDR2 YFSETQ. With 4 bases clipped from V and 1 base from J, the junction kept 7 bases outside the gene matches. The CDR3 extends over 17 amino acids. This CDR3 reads CASSGATSGISYNEQFF. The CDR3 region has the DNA TGCGCCAGCAGCGGCGCGACTAGCGGGATTTCCTACAATGAGCAGTTCTTC.

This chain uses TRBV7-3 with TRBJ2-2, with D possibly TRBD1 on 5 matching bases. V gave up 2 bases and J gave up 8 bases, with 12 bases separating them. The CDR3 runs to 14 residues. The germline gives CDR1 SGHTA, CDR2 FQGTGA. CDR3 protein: CASSLGAGPGELFF. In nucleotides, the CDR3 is TGTGCCAGCAGCTTAGGGGCAGGGCCTGGGGAGCTGTTTTTT.

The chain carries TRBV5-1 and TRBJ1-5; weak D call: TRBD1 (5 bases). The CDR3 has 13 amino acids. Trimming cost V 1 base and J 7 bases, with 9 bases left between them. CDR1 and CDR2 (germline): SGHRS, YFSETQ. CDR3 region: CASSLWRDQPQHF. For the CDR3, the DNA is TGCGCCAGCAGCTTGTGGCGGGACCAGCCCCAGCATTTT.